What follows are 30 T cell receptor beta chains derived from one specimen sequenced in a study of T cell responses to AZD1222 COVID-19 vaccine. Repertoires were generated with immunoSEQ multiplex PCR, while TCRdb's copy carries only in-frame clones and drops some. The sample includes approximately 190,000 clones, roughly 93% of them seen just once. Material: peripheral blood, obtained on day 0 of AZD1222 vaccination. These receptor sequences come from an adult in good health.

The chain uses TRBV5-1 and TRBJ2-7, with D maybe TRBD1 (5 bases). V was pared by 0 bases and J by 0 bases, with 13 bases between. CDR1 SGHRS and CDR2 YFSETQ come from the germline V gene. The CDR3 contains 16 residues. The CDR3 nucleotides are TGCGCCAGCAGCTTGGCCTCGACAGCCACCTCCTACGAGCAGTACTTC. Translating it yields CASSLASTATSYEQYF.

This clone was seen a single time. The rearrangement uses TRBV19 and TRBJ2-7; 12 nucleotides line up with TRBD2. Trimming cost V 4 bases and J 2 bases; bases outside gene matches: 12. The CDR3 is made up of 18 amino acids. The V gene's germline CDR1 is LNHDA and CDR2 SQIVND (reference sequence). Here the CDR3 reads CASSSFGLAGSNPYEQYF. CDR3 DNA: TGTGCCAGTAGTAGCTTCGGACTAGCGGGGAGCAACCCCTACGAGCAGTACTTC.

V gene TRBV29-1 combines with J gene TRBJ2-2; D perhaps matches TRBD1 (6 bases). CDR1 is SQVTM and CDR2 is ANQGSEA in the germline V gene. CDR3 length equals 14 residues. Trimming shortened V by 4 bases and J by 2 bases, and 11 bases separated the two germline ends. DNA of the CDR3: TGCAGCGTTGGACAGGTGACCAACACCGGGGAGCTGTTTTTT. Protein product: CSVGQVTNTGELFF.

The chain recombines TRBV6-5 with TRBJ1-6; D not certain. Germline assignment: CDR1 MNHEY and CDR2 SVGAGI. The CDR3 covers 13 residues. The V end lost 6 bases, the J end lost 6 bases, and 9 bases lay between the germline ends. The CDR3 DNA reads as TGTGCCAGCAGGCGGGATCTTAATTCACCCCTCCACTTT. It encodes CASRRDLNSPLHF.

The J gene is TRBJ2-7, the V gene TRBV28; 7 nucleotides line up with TRBD1. This CDR3 has 14 residues. Germline V CDR1 and CDR2: MDHEN, SYDVKM. V was pared by 4 bases and J by 6 bases, with 9 bases of the junction left unmatched. The CDR3 DNA sequence: TGTGCCAGCAGTTCGCCAGGGGGTCCAGTCGAGCAGTACTTC. It specifies CASSSPGGPVEQYF.

This clone showed up just once. This chain uses TRBV5-1 with TRBJ1-1, with D possibly TRBD1 on 6 matching bases. The CDR3 spans 15 residues. Germline values: CDR1 SGHRS, CDR2 YFSETQ. Trimming took off 3 bases at V and 1 base at J, with 13 bases between the two ends. CDR3 loop: CASSSYAQGNTEAFF. The CDR3, as DNA: TGCGCCAGCAGCTCCTACGCACAGGGGAACACTGAAGCTTTCTTT.

This chain joins TRBV6-7 and TRBJ1-5, with D tentatively TRBD1 (6 bases). TRBV6-7 is an ORF, and what it does is uncertain. V dropped 6 bases and J dropped 0 bases, with 24 bases sitting between them. This CDR3 is 19 amino acids long. In DNA, the CDR3 is TGTGCCAGCAGGAACCGGGACAACGGTTTCCCTTATAGCAATCAGCCCCAGCATTTT. Protein sequence: CASRNRDNGFPYSNQPQHF.

The V and J genes are TRBV28 and TRBJ1-5, with TRBD1 matching over 9 bases. CDR3 length: 19 residues. CDR1 and CDR2 from the germline V gene are MDHEN and SYDVKM. V was clipped by 6 bases and J by 1 base; unmatched bases: 16. The CDR3 bases are TGTGCCAGCAGCCCCATCCGGGACAGGGTAAGTGGAAGCAATCAGCCCCAGCATTTT. Translated, it gives CASSPIRDRVSGSNQPQHF.

The chain couples TRBV6-2 or TRBV6-3 to TRBJ1-2; D uncertain. The CDR3 sequence is 14 residues long. Trimming stripped 6 bases from V and 4 bases from J, with 15 bases between. Germline V gene data show CDR1 as MNHEY and CDR2 as SVGEGT. CDR3 in amino acids: CASSRTGWGYGYTF. The DNA for the CDR3 is TGTGCCAGCAGCCGGACGGGGTGGGGCTATGGCTACACCTTC.

CDR3: CASSLGPERNNEQFF. CDR3 DNA sequence: TGTGCCAGCAGCTTAGGTCCCGAGCGGAACAATGAGCAGTTCTTC. The rearrangement links TRBV7-6 to TRBJ2-1, with D perhaps matching TRBD2 (5 bases). Germline loops: CDR1 SGHVS, CDR2 FNYEAQ. The CDR3 covers 15 residues. The V and J ends lost 1 base and 5 bases respectively, with 12 bases between them.

Written as DNA, the CDR3 is TGTGCCAGCAGCTTAAGAACAGTCGGCGAGCAGTACTTC. Amino acid sequence: CASSLRTVGEQYF. The J gene is TRBJ2-7, the V gene TRBV11-3; no reliable D call. The length of the CDR3 is 13 residues. Trimming cost V 2 bases and J 6 bases, with 11 bases left between them. Germline CDR1 reads SGHNT; CDR2 reads YENEEA.

J is TRBJ1-5 and V is TRBV19; 11 positions match TRBD1. V shed 9 bases and J 7 bases; nucleotides not matched to a gene: 2. CDR3 size: 12 residues. CDR1 is LNHDA, CDR2 SQIVND, per germline (reference sequence). CDR3 in DNA: TGTGCCAGCCGGACAGGGGGCCAGCCCCAGCATTTT. It specifies CASRTGGQPQHF.

The chain couples TRBV15 to TRBJ2-1; 9 bases are a match to TRBD2. V lost 6 bases to trimming and J lost 0 bases; unmatched junction nucleotides: 3. Germline V lookup: CDR1 LNHNV, CDR2 YYDKDF (reference sequence). The CDR3 runs to 15 residues. The DNA of the CDR3 is TGTGCCACCAGACAGGGACTAGCCTCCTACAATGAGCAGTTCTTC. Encoded protein: CATRQGLASYNEQFF.

The gene calls are TRBV7-2 and TRBJ1-4, with D uncertain. The V gene's germline CDR1 is SGHTA and CDR2 FQGNSA. V shed 1 base and J shed 1 base, with 10 bases lying between them. The CDR3 sequence is 16 residues long. The CDR3 loop reads CASSLVAGRTNEKLFF. The CDR3 region has the DNA TGTGCCAGCAGCTTAGTGGCGGGGAGAACTAATGAAAAACTGTTTTTT.

This chain connects TRBV4-3 to TRBJ2-3, with D perhaps matching TRBD1 or TRBD2 (5 bases each). The CDR3 has 14 amino acids. The V gene's germline CDR1 is LGHNA and CDR2 YSLEER. The ends were cut back, 0 bases at V and 8 bases at J, with 12 bases in the middle. The CDR3 region is CASSQDLRDRTQYF. The CDR3 DNA reads TGCGCCAGCAGCCAAGATTTAAGGGACCGTACGCAGTATTTT.

J is TRBJ1-5 and V is TRBV7-8; TRBD1 is a possible D gene (5 bases). Trimming stripped 0 bases from V and 2 bases from J, with 14 bases between. There are 17 residues in the CDR3. Germline V gene data show CDR1 as SGHVS and CDR2 as FQNEAQ. In DNA form, the CDR3 reads TGTGCCAGCAGCTTAGCCCGACGGTTGGGGGGCAATCAGCCCCAGCATTTT. The encoded protein is CASSLARRLGGNQPQHF.

The genes are TRBV3-1 (or the pseudogene TRBV3-2) and TRBJ1-2; 9 positions match TRBD1. Trimming took 2 bases from V and 4 from J; bases not matched to a gene: 5. Germline lookup yields CDR1 LGHDT and CDR2 YNNKEL (reference sequence). The CDR3 is 15 residues long. The CDR3, as DNA: TGTGCCAGCAGCCAACGGGACAGGGAGGTCTATGGCTACACCTTC. Translating it yields CASSQRDREVYGYTF.

The chain has TRBV27 and TRBJ2-7; D gene ambiguous. The ends were cut back, 8 bases at V and 3 bases at J, with 14 bases in the middle. This CDR3 is built from 13 residues. Germline values: CDR1 MNHEY, CDR2 SMNVEV (reference sequence). Here the CDR3 DNA reads TGTGCCAGCCGGATTCGAACTGGCTACGAGCAGTACTTC. Residues: CASRIRTGYEQYF.

This clone has more than one count but fewer than ten. This sequence joins TRBV28 and TRBJ1-3, with D maybe TRBD1 (6 bases). CDR3 size: 16 residues. The germline V gene has CDR1 MDHEN and CDR2 SYDVKM. The V and J ends lost 4 bases and 0 bases respectively, with 13 bases between them. For the CDR3, the DNA is TGTGCCAGCAGTTCCGCAGGGGCTACCTCTGGAAACACCATATATTTT. Translating gives CASSSAGATSGNTIYF.

The chain employs TRBV28 and TRBJ1-6; D gene uncertain. Germline CDR1 is MDHEN and CDR2 is SYDVKM. This CDR3 spans 16 amino acids. The V end lost 4 bases, the J end lost 4 bases, and 14 bases lay between the germline ends. The CDR3 loop reads CASSSYGSRYNSPLHF. Here the CDR3 DNA reads TGTGCCAGCAGTTCCTACGGGAGTAGGTATAATTCACCCCTCCACTTT.

This chain joins TRBV2 and TRBJ2-3, with 13 bases lining up with TRBD2. Germline V gene data show CDR1 as SNHLY and CDR2 as FYNNEI. The ends lost 7 bases at V and 3 bases at J; junction bases unmatched: 16. CDR3 length equals 19 residues. The CDR3 loop reads CASTDRARLAGGDTDTQYF. CDR3 DNA sequence: TGTGCCAGCACCGACAGGGCCCGACTAGCGGGAGGTGATACAGATACGCAGTATTTT.

The chain carries TRBV6-1 and TRBJ2-7; the D is unclear. This CDR3 has 14 residues. Trimming took 1 base from V and 3 from J, leaving 10 bases between them. CDR1 and CDR2 from the germline V gene are MNHNS and SASEGT. CDR3 coding DNA: TGTGCCAGCAGTGAAGGTGTCAGATACTACGAGCAGTACTTC. Translation: CASSEGVRYYEQYF.

The genes are TRBV7-8 and TRBJ2-2, with TRBD1 matching over 12 bases. The junction had 9 bases not matched to a gene; V was cut back by 2 bases and J by 5 bases. This CDR3 spans 18 amino acids. Germline V gene lookup returns CDR1 SGHVS and CDR2 FQNEAQ. CDR3 coding DNA: TGTGCCAGCAGCTTAATCCGGGACAGGGGGCGCAAGACCGGGGAGCTGTTTTTT. Translation gives CASSLIRDRGRKTGELFF.

The table lists this clone with a count of one. The CDR3 reads CASSWASDSSGANVLTF. For the CDR3, the DNA is TGTGCCAGCAGTTGGGCCTCTGACAGCTCTGGGGCCAACGTCCTGACTTTC. The chain carries TRBV28 and TRBJ2-6; TRBD1 might be the D (5 bases). Germline V gene data show CDR1 as MDHEN and CDR2 as SYDVKM. Trimming cost V 4 bases and J 0 bases, with 13 bases left between them. The CDR3 runs to 17 residues.

The rearrangement joins TRBV6-2 or TRBV6-3 to TRBJ1-6; 7 nucleotides agree with TRBD1. The CDR3 totals 14 residues. The V gene end was trimmed by 4 bases and the J gene end by 17 bases; junction bases not matched to a gene: 14. Germline V CDR1 and CDR2: MNHEY, SVGEGT. Here the CDR3 reads CASSWGTVEFEVHF. CDR3 nucleotides: TGTGCCAGCAGTTGGGGGACAGTAGAGTTCGAAGTCCACTTT.

The V and J genes are TRBV7-9 and TRBJ2-7; 9 bases are a match to TRBD2. In germline, CDR1 is SEHNR, CDR2 FQNEAQ (reference sequence). V gave up 5 bases and J gave up 9 bases; unmatched junction bases: 17. The CDR3 has 16 residues. DNA of the CDR3: TGTGCCAGCAGCCCACTCGCTAGCGGGGACCTCCTCCGGCAGTACTTC. Its protein is CASSPLASGDLLRQYF.

V and J are TRBV6-5 and TRBJ1-1, with 7 bases fitting TRBD1. Trimming removed 6 bases from V and 6 bases from J; junction bases left unmatched: 4. The CDR3 spans 12 residues. In germline, CDR1 is MNHEY, CDR2 SVGAGI. The CDR3 sequence is CASSQGTAEAFF. CDR3 coding DNA: TGTGCCAGCAGCCAAGGGACAGCTGAAGCTTTCTTT.

This rearrangement joins TRBV7-3 to TRBJ2-3, with D possibly being TRBD2 (6 bases). Per germline, CDR1 SGHTA and CDR2 FQGTGA. The CDR3 has 21 amino acids. Trimming removed 4 bases at V and 0 bases at J, with 29 bases between. This CDR3 is CASSSLVGERTRRGSTDTQYF. CDR3 DNA: TGTGCCAGCAGCTCCCTGGTTGGTGAGCGGACGAGGAGGGGAAGCACAGATACGCAGTATTTT.

V gene TRBV5-1 combines with J gene TRBJ1-1, with D hard to call. CDR3 length: 14 residues. The V end was cut by 2 bases, the J end by 4 bases, with 12 bases between. Looked up from germline, CDR1 is SGHRS and CDR2 is YFSETQ. This chain's CDR3 is CASSLQSLGTEAFF. CDR3 DNA: TGCGCCAGCAGCTTACAGTCGCTGGGCACTGAAGCTTTCTTT.

This rearrangement joins TRBV19 to TRBJ2-7; D is unclear. The CDR3 length is 11 residues. The germline CDR1 and CDR2 sequences are LNHDA and SQIVND (reference sequence). V was cut by 5 bases and J by 3 bases, with 5 bases left in between. The CDR3 is CASSWGYEQYF. CDR3 sequence (DNA): TGTGCCAGTAGTTGGGGCTACGAGCAGTACTTC.